This record covers a single T cell receptor beta chain. What it recognizes is unknown. The CDR3 extends over 12 amino acids. Germline lookup yields CDR1 SGHDT and CDR2 YYEEEE. V gave up 2 bases and J gave up 10 bases, with 12 bases separating them. The data belong to a study of PD-L1 blockade in urothelial cancer. The overall study: Prior chemotherapy regimens per patient numbered 0 to 3. Analysis of blood occurred 3 weeks (second dose) and 6 weeks after treatment start.

Synthetic TCR analog templates were added to each PCR reaction. Repertoires were generated with immunoSEQ multiplex PCR, while TCRdb's copy carries only in-frame clones and drops some. Of 45,000 to 50,000 clones detected, approximately 88% appear once; the ten largest clones hold 3.9%. Regarding the study as a whole: Below-median pretreatment blood TCR clonality predicted better survival.

The chain has TRBV5-6 and TRBJ1-1; no firm D call. The clonotype was recovered from a man older than 75 with urothelial cancer. The material was PBMCs, obtained around atezolizumab (anti-PD-L1) treatment. This chain's CDR3 is CASSFHSEGAFF. Here the CDR3 DNA reads TGTGCCAGCAGCTTCCACTCTGAGGGAGCTTTCTTT.